Given below is one T cell receptor beta chain in context. The antigen remains unidentified. This record comes from a study of shared clonotypes between healthy human individuals. TCRdb keeps only in-frame clones here, not all; method: immunoSEQ multiplex PCR. The sample includes 600,000 to 700,000 clones, about three quarters of them seen just once. V shed 6 bases and J shed 0 bases, with 12 bases lying between them. Germline assignment: CDR1 MNHEY and CDR2 SMNVEV (reference sequence). The CDR3 is 15 amino acids. Study conclusions and caveats: Compared with memory subsets, naive subsets generally had larger estimated richness. Depth was large, yet rarefaction showed that sorted-subset sequencing was incomplete. In a handful of donors, approximately 5% of naive CD4 clonotypes appeared in common.

This TCR came from a woman in her thirties in good health. This chain links TRBV27 with TRBJ1-5; D gene uncertain. What was sequenced was memory CD4+ T cells sorted from blood. Subset indicated: CD45RA-negative fraction. CDR3 protein: CASSWTSGSNQPQHF. CDR3 coding DNA: TGTGCCAGCAGCTGGACTTCGGGTAGCAATCAGCCCCAGCATTTT.